This entry describes one T cell receptor (beta chain). Its antigen remains undetermined. Base qualities are not provided; no much larger clone lies one nucleotide away. V sheds 4 bases and J sheds 5 bases, leaving 11 bases between their ends. Reading the germline V gene (reference sequence) gives CDR1 SEHNR and CDR2 FQNEAQ. The CDR3, cysteine through phenylalanine, is 13 amino acids long. Of all the DNA, just the CDR3 is kept, 39 bases in frame from base 1. This entry comes from a study of T cell repertoires in cytomegalovirus infection (dated by TCRdb to about 2019). At the level of the whole study: The peptide stimulations were aimed at well-studied HLA-B-restricted epitopes as well as recently identified HLA-C-restricted CMV epitopes, whose presentation resists viral immunomodulation. Donor HLA type was relevant to the analysis, because carriage of CMV infection together with the matching HLA type was indicated by public TCR beta signatures.

Sequencing instrument: Illumina HiSeq 1500. The public sequencing data were trimmed at Q25 with fastp and processed into clonotypes with MiXCR by TCRdb, which kept only in-frame beta chains. Each record represents a unique CDR3 protein, reported with the most common genes and DNA among its rows. The sample profile shows over 120,000 distinct CDR3 sequences; approximately 30% of them were found once. The ten largest account for 52% of the sample. The treatment or condition label, as the study defines it: in vitro stimulation with specific CMV peptide epitopes to enrich CMV-specific T cells. Overall study outcomes, separate from this receptor: The ex vivo response was dominated by HLA-C-restricted CMV-specific TCR beta clonotypes, which also provided the single most frequent clonotype in two of eight donors. Cumulative frequency of public TCR beta family members discriminated carriers of CMV infection plus the relevant HLA type in this cohort and an independent approximately 350-donor cohort.

This TCR was sampled from a human donor in good health (CMV status not recorded). Some clones in this sample may be carry-over from other donors' samples. Recombination connected TRBV7-9 to TRBJ1-2, with TRBD1 perhaps the D gene, on 5 matching bases. The sequences come from CD8+ T cells from cultured PBMCs, collected from culture after CMV antigen stimulation. The encoded CDR3 is CASSYGGGYGYTF. The bases are TGTGCCAGCAGCTACGGGGGGGGTTATGGCTACACCTTC.